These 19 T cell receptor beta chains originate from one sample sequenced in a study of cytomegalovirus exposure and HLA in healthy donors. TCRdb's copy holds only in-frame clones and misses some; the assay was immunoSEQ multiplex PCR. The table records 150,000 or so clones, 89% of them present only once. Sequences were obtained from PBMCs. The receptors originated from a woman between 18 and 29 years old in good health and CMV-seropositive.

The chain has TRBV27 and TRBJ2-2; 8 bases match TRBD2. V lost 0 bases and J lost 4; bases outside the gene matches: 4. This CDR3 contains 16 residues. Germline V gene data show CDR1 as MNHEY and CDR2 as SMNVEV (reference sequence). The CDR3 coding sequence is TGTGCCAGCAGTTTATCCGGGGGGGCGGGCACCGGGGAGCTGTTTTTT. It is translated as CASSLSGGAGTGELFF.

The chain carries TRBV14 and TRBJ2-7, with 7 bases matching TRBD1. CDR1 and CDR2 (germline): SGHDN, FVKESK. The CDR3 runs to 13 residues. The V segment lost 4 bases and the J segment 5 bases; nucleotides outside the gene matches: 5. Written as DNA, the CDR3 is TGTGCCAGCAGCCCTTCAGGGGGTAACGAGCAGTACTTC. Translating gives CASSPSGGNEQYF.

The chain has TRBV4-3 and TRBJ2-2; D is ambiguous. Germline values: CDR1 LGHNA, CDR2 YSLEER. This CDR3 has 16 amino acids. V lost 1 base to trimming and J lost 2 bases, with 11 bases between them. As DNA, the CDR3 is TGCGCCAGCAGCCAAGTGTATCCACTAAACACCGGGGAGCTGTTTTTT. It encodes CASSQVYPLNTGELFF.

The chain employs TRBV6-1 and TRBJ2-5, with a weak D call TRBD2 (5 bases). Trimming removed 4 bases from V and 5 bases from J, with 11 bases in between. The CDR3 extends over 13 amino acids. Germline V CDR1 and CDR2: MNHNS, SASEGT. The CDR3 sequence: CASSVAGLETQYF. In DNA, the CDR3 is TGTGCCAGCAGTGTGGCAGGACTGGAGACCCAGTACTTC.

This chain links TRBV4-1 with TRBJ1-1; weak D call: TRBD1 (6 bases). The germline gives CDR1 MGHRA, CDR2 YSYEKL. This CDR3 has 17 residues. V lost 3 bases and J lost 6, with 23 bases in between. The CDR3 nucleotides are TGCGCCAGCAGCCAGGCCGCCGCTACAGGGCTTTACGCTGAAGCTTTCTTT. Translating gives CASSQAAATGLYAEAFF.

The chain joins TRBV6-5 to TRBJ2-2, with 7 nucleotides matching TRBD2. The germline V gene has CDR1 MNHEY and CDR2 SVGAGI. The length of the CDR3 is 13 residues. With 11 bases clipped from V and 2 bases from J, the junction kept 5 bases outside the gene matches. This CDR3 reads CAAGVPNTGELFF. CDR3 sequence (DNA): TGTGCCGCGGGGGTCCCAAACACCGGGGAGCTGTTTTTT.

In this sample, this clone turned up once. The DNA for the CDR3 is TGTGCCGGAAACAGGGATAGTACTGAAGCTTTCTTT. Translated, it gives CAGNRDSTEAFF. The chain recombines TRBV30 with TRBJ1-1, with a possible D match to TRBD1 (6 bases). The CDR3 has 12 residues. Germline-derived CDR1 and CDR2 are GTSNPN and SVGIG (reference sequence). Trimming left V 8 bases short and J 5 bases short, with 15 bases between.

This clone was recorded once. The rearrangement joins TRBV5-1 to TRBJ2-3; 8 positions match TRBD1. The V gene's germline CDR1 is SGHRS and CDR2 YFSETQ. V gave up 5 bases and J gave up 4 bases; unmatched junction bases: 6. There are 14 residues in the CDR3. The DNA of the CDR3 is TGCGCCAGCAGTTCTGGACAGGGTCCAGATACGCAGTATTTT. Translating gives CASSSGQGPDTQYF.

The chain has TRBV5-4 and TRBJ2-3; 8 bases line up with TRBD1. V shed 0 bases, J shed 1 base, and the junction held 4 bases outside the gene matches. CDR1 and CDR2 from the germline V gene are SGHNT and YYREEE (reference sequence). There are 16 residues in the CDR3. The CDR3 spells CASSLGTDRGTDTQYF. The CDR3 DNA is TGTGCCAGCAGCTTGGGCACGGACAGGGGCACAGATACGCAGTATTTT.

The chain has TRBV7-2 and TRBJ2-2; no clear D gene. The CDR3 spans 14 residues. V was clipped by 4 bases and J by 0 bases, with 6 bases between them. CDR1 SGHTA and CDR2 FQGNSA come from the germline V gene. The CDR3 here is CASSWAANTGELFF. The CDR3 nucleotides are TGTGCCAGCAGCTGGGCCGCGAACACCGGGGAGCTGTTTTTT.

In nucleotides, the CDR3 is TGTGCCACCAGCAGAGATCCTCCACGGACAGACGAAAATGAAAAACTGTTTTTT. This codes for CATSRDPPRTDENEKLFF. This sequence joins TRBV15 and TRBJ1-4; a weak D match, TRBD1 (6 bases). The CDR3 length is 18 residues. Trimming left V 0 bases short and J 5 bases short, with 19 bases between. Germline lookup yields CDR1 LNHNV and CDR2 YYDKDF (reference sequence). Filled out from reference TRBV15 and TRBJ1-4, the complete variable domain reads DAMVIQNPRYQVTQFGKPVTLSCSQTLNHNVMYWYQQKSSQAPKLLFHYYDKDFNNEADTPDNFQSRRPNTSFCFLDIRSPGLGDTAMYLCATSRDPPRTDENEKLFFGSGTQLSVL.

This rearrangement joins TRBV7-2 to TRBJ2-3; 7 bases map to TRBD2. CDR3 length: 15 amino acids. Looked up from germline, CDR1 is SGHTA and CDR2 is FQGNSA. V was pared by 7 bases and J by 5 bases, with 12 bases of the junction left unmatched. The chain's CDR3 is CASTGARGGGDTQYF. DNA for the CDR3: TGTGCCAGCACCGGGGCCCGCGGGGGAGGAGATACGCAGTATTTT.

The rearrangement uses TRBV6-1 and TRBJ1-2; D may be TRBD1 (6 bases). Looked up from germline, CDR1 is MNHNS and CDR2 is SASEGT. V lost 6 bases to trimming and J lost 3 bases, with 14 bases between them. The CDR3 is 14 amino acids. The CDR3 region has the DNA TGTGCCAGCAGCGTCCGGGACACCTACTATGGCTACACCTTC. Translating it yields CASSVRDTYYGYTF.

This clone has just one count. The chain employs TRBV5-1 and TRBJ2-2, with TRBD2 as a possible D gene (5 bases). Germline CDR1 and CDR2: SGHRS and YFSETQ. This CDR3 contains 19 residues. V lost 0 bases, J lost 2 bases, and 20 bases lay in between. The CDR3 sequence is CASSLVGPGIRGNTGELFF. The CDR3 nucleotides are TGCGCCAGCAGCTTGGTTGGCCCGGGGATACGGGGAAACACCGGGGAGCTGTTTTTT. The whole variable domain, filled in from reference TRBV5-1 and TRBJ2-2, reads KAGVTQTPRYLIKTRGQQVTLSCSPISGHRSVSWYQQTPGQGLQFLFEYFSETQRNKGNFPGRFSGRQFSNSRSEMNVSTLELGDSALYLCASSLVGPGIRGNTGELFFGEGSRLTVL.

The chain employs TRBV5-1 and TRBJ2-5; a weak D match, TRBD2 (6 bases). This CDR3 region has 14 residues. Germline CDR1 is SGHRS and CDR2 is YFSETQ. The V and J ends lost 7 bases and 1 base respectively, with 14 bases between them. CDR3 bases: TGCGCCAGCGCCTCTTCGGGGGTCCAAGAGACCCAGTACTTC. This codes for CASASSGVQETQYF.

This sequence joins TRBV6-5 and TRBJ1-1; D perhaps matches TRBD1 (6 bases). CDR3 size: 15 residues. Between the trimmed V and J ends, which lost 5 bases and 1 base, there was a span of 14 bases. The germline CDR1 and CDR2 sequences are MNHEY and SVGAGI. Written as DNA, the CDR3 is TGTGCCAGCAGTCCCCAACAGGGTCGGAACACTGAAGCTTTCTTT. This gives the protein CASSPQQGRNTEAFF.

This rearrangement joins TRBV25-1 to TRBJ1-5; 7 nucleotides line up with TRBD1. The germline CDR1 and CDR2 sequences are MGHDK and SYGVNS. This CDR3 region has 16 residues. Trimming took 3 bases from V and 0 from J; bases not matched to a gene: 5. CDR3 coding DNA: TGTGCCAGCAGTGACCGGGGACAGTATAGCAATCAGCCCCAGCATTTT. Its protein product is CASSDRGQYSNQPQHF.

The CDR3 DNA is TGTGCCAGCAGCTTAGACTGGGCGCTAGAGACCCAGTACTTC. Residues: CASSLDWALETQYF. The chain recombines TRBV7-9 with TRBJ2-5; D is undetermined. This CDR3 is 14 amino acids long. The V gene lost 1 base and the J gene lost 4 bases, with 10 bases spanning the gap. Per the germline V gene, CDR1 is SEHNR and CDR2 is FQNEAQ (reference sequence).

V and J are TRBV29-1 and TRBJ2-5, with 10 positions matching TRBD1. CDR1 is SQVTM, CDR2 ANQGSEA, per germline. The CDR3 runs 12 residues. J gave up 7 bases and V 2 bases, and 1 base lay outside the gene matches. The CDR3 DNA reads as TGCAGCGTTGAATGGGACAGGGGGACCCAGTACTTC. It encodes CSVEWDRGTQYF.